Given below is one T cell receptor (beta chain) in context. This specimen belongs to a study of OX40 agonist ivuxolimab in advanced cancers. Germline CDR1 SGDLS, CDR2 YYNGEE. There are 16 residues in the CDR3. The V and J ends lost 0 bases and 2 bases, in that order; junction bases with no gene match: 1. The assay was immunoSEQ multiplex PCR, and TCRdb's table has in-frame clones only and misses some. Among about 83,000 clones listed, 75% to 95% were seen once. This chain connects TRBV9 to TRBJ2-2; 10 positions match TRBD2. The specimen comprised CD4+ or CD8+ T cells sorted from blood, sampled in a trial of the OX40 agonist ivuxolimab. The sequence was collected from an adult with an advanced solid tumor such as melanoma, head and neck, liver or kidney cancer. This chain's CDR3 is CASSVASGGNTGELFF. The CDR3 bases are TGTGCCAGCAGCGTAGCTAGCGGGGGAAACACCGGGGAGCTGTTTTTT.